This T cell receptor beta chain came from a study of T cells in Graves' hyperthyroidism and ophthalmopathy. Amplification of TCR beta CDR3 regions was performed using RNA transcripts as template. An initial round of RT-PCR targeting the TCR CDR3 relied on the HTBI primer set. Each CDR3 protein gets one entry after TCRdb re-called the multiplex PCR reads with MiXCR. The sample has approximately 430,000 distinct CDR3 sequences; under 15% are singletons. This clonotype was counted ten times or more. PBMCs were sourced from roughly 9.1 ml fresh peripheral blood. The CDR3 spans 15 residues. In germline, CDR1 is SGDLS, CDR2 YYNGEE. The junction had 2 bases not matched to a gene; V was cut back by 0 bases and J by 4 bases.

The V gene is TRBV9, the J gene TRBJ2-5, with TRBD1 matching 11 bases. Specimen: blood. This clonotype was sampled from a man younger than 30 with Graves' ophthalmopathy. CDR3 DNA sequence: TGTGCCAGCAGCGTAGGGACAGGGGGCTCAGAGACCCAGTACTTC. It encodes CASSVGTGGSETQYF.